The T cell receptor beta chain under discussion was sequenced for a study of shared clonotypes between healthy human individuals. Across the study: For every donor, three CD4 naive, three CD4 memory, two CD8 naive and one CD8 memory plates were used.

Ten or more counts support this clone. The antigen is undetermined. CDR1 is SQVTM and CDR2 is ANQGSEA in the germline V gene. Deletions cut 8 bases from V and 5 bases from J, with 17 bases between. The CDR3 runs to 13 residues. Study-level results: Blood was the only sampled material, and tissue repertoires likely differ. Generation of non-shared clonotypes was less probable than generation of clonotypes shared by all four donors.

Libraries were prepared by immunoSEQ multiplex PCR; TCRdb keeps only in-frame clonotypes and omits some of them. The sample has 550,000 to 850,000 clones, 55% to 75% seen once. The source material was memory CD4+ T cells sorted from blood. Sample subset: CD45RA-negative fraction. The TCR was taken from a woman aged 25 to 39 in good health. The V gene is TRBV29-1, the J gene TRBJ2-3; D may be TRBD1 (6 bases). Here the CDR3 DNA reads TGCAGCTTCGACAGGCAGTTCGGAGATACGCAGTATTTT. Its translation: CSFDRQFGDTQYF.